These T cell receptor beta chains were read from a single sample in a study of CD8+ T cells in alopecia areata. The assay was immunoSEQ multiplex PCR, and TCRdb's table has in-frame clones only and misses some. This table holds 110,000 to 150,000 clones, around three fifths found once. This material consisted of CD4+ T cells sorted from blood, taken at week 0. All receptors derive from a human donor with alopecia areata. CDR3s include the opening cysteine and the closing phenylalanine or tryptophan. The D gene is left open where the match is weak. Clone size is shown for a subset of rows, as once, few, many or a class of expanded clone.

abundance,d_gene,j_gene,v_gene,CDR3nt,CDR3aa
few,.,TRBJ1-5,TRBV7-9,TGTGCCAGCAGCTTAGAGGGTCGGTCGCCCCAGCATTTT,CASSLEGRSPQHF
once,.,TRBJ2-5,TRBV10-3,TGTGCCATCAGTGCCGGACACGGGGATTCAGAGACCCAGTACTTC,CAISAGHGDSETQYF
few,.,TRBJ1-2,TRBV11-2,TGTGCCAGCAGCTTAAACAGCTATGGCTACACCTTC,CASSLNSYGYTF
.,.,TRBJ1-5,TRBV4-1,TGCGCCAGCAGCCAAGCTCCCGCCAGGGGAAGCAATCAGCCCCAGCATTTT,CASSQAPARGSNQPQHF
once,.,TRBJ2-4,TRBV29-1,TGCAGCGTGACTATCCTAGCCAAAAACATTCAGTACTTC,CSVTILAKNIQYF
.,.,TRBJ2-7,TRBV7-2,TGTGCCAGCAGCTTAGCACCGGGAGAGCAGTACTTC,CASSLAPGEQYF
.,.,TRBJ1-2,TRBV30,TGTGCCTGGGGACAACAGGGCTTCGGAGGCTACACCTTC,CAWGQQGFGGYTF
few,.,TRBJ1-1,TRBV30,TGTGCCTGGAGTGTAAGCAGGAACACTGAAGCTTTCTTT,CAWSVSRNTEAFF
.,TRBD1,TRBJ1-1,TRBV29-1,TGCAGCGCCTCGGACAGGGGAAAAACTGAAGCTTTCTTT,CSASDRGKTEAFF
.,.,TRBJ1-5,TRBV19,TGTGCCAGTAGGGACTTTAGAGGCAATCAGCCCCAGCATTTT,CASRDFRGNQPQHF
once,TRBD1,TRBJ1-2,TRBV5-6,TGTGCCAGCAGCTTGATCGACAGGGGCCCAACGTATGGCTACACCTTC,CASSLIDRGPTYGYTF
.,.,TRBJ1-2,TRBV15,TGTGCCACCAGCACGTCTAACTATGGCTACACCTTC,CATSTSNYGYTF
.,.,TRBJ2-3,TRBV4-2,TGTGCCAGCAGCTCGGGAGAGGCTACAAACACAGATACGCAGTATTTT,CASSSGEATNTDTQYF
.,.,TRBJ2-7,TRBV6-1,TGTGCCAGCAGTGAAGCAGCGAGGGACTACGAGCAGTACTTC,CASSEAARDYEQYF
once,TRBD2,TRBJ2-3,TRBV9,TGTGCCAGCAGCGTAGAACTAGCGGGGGTCCAGCAGTATTTT,CASSVELAGVQQYF
.,.,TRBJ2-1,TRBV23-1,TGCGCCAGCAGTCCCGTGACGCCCAGGGGCCTTCCTTCTAGCTCCTACAATGAGCAGTTCTTC,CASSPVTPRGLPSSSYNEQFF
.,.,TRBJ2-5,TRBV2,TGTGCCAGCCAAAAGCTAAGACGGGTCAACCAAGAGACCCAGTACTTC,CASQKLRRVNQETQYF
.,TRBD1,TRBJ2-7,TRBV5-1,TGCGCCAGCAGCTTTGGACAGGGTGGAGACGAGCAGTACTTC,CASSFGQGGDEQYF
.,.,TRBJ1-1,TRBV29-1,TGCAGCGTCGCTCCAGCCGTTGGAGCTTTCTTT,CSVAPAVGAFF
.,.,TRBJ2-7,TRBV4-2,TGTGCCAGCAGCCAAGGGGGGGCTAGCGGCTACGAGCAGTACTTC,CASSQGGASGYEQYF
once,TRBD1,TRBJ2-5,TRBV5-6,TGTGCCAGCAGCACGGGACAGAACCAAGAGACCCAGTACTTC,CASSTGQNQETQYF
once,.,TRBJ1-1,TRBV5-6,TGTGCCAGCAGCTTCAGACAGCCGAACACTGAAGCTTTCTTT,CASSFRQPNTEAFF
.,.,TRBJ2-6,TRBV4-2,TGTGCCAGCAGCCAAACCGTGGGAGTTCCCTCTGGGGCCAACGTCCTGACTTTC,CASSQTVGVPSGANVLTF
.,.,TRBJ1-1,TRBV7-9,TGTGCCAGCAGCCGGGGCCCGAACACTGAAGCTTTCTTT,CASSRGPNTEAFF
once,.,TRBJ1-6,TRBV10-3,TGTGCCACCCGACAGGAAGAGGATTCACCCCTCCACTTT,CATRQEEDSPLHF
.,.,TRBJ1-2,TRBV27,TGTGCCAGCAGTTTATGGGGTAACTATGGCTACACCTTC,CASSLWGNYGYTF
.,.,TRBJ2-1,TRBV7-8,TGTGCCAGCAAATTAAGCAGGGTCTCCTCCTACAATGAGCAGTTCTTC,CASKLSRVSSYNEQFF
.,.,TRBJ2-6,TRBV7-2,TGTGCCAGCACTGGGAGCTCTGGGGCCAACGTCCTGACTTTC,CASTGSSGANVLTF
.,TRBD2,TRBJ2-5,TRBV9,TGTGCCAGCGGCCGAGCGGGGCAAGAGACCCAGTACTTC,CASGRAGQETQYF
.,.,TRBJ1-6,TRBV27,TGTGCCAGCAGGGACGACAGCTCCTATAATTCACCCCTCCACTTT,CASRDDSSYNSPLHF
.,.,TRBJ2-3,TRBV7-9,TGTGCCAGCAGCCCTGCGATCTATACGCAGTATTTT,CASSPAIYTQYF
.,.,TRBJ2-7,TRBV5-1,TGCGCCAGCAGCTCCTCCCAGGGTGGCGAGCAGTACTTC,CASSSSQGGEQYF
.,.,TRBJ2-7,TRBV4-3,TGCGCCAGCAGCCAAGAAGCGCGGGCTGGATCCTACGAGCAGTACTTC,CASSQEARAGSYEQYF
.,TRBD2,TRBJ2-3,TRBV5-1,TGCGCCAGCAGGCCGGGGGTGAGCGGGGCGGCAGATACGCAGTATTTT,CASRPGVSGAADTQYF
.,.,TRBJ2-5,TRBV7-2,TGTGCCAGCAGCTTAGGGCGGGGCCTAATCCAAGAGACCCAGTACTTC,CASSLGRGLIQETQYF
.,.,TRBJ2-3,TRBV29-1,TGCAGCGGACGGTGGAATACGCAGTATTTT,CSGRWNTQYF
.,TRBD2,TRBJ2-3,TRBV9,TGTGCCAGCAGCACCGGCCAGCGGGGGGGCCGGAGCACAGATACGCAGTATTTT,CASSTGQRGGRSTDTQYF
.,.,TRBJ1-2,TRBV6-5,TGTGCCAGCAGTTACTCGATGGCAGACCTCTATGGCTACACCTTC,CASSYSMADLYGYTF
.,.,TRBJ1-5,TRBV27,TGTGCCAGCAGTTTAGGGGGGGGTAGGGAGCCCCAGCATTTT,CASSLGGGREPQHF
.,TRBD1,TRBJ1-1,TRBV29-1,TGCAGCGGTATGGGGGACAGGGGGAGTTCTGAAGCTTTCTTT,CSGMGDRGSSEAFF
.,TRBD1,TRBJ1-4,TRBV30,TGTGCCTGGAGTAGGACAGGGGTCAATGAAAAACTGTTTTTT,CAWSRTGVNEKLFF
.,TRBD1,TRBJ1-2,TRBV4-3,TGCGCCAGCAGCCAGGAAACAGGGGGAGTTGGCTACACCTTC,CASSQETGGVGYTF
.,.,TRBJ2-2,TRBV4-1,TGCGCCAGCAGCCCAGTCGGGGCCACCGGGGAGCTGTTTTTT,CASSPVGATGELFF
.,.,TRBJ2-1,TRBV5-1,TGCGCCAGCAGAATCCAGGGCACATTGAATGAGCAGTTCTTC,CASRIQGTLNEQFF
few,TRBD1,TRBJ1-2,TRBV7-9,TGTGCCAGCAGCTATCCGGACAGGAGTCCTGGCTACACCTTC,CASSYPDRSPGYTF
.,.,TRBJ2-1,TRBV30,TGTGCCTGGAGTGCGGACCGGAGTAGGAATGAGCAGTTCTTC,CAWSADRSRNEQFF
.,.,TRBJ2-5,TRBV19,TGTGCCAGCAGTAGGGCAGGGGAGACCCAGTACTTC,CASSRAGETQYF
.,.,TRBJ1-2,TRBV30,TGTGCCTGGGCAGGGGTCTATGGCTACACCTTC,CAWAGVYGYTF
few,.,TRBJ1-1,TRBV11-2,TGTGCCAGCAGCTTAAATTTCGCTGAAGCTTTCTTT,CASSLNFAEAFF
.,TRBD2,TRBJ2-2,TRBV30,TGTGCCTGGAGTAAGGACCTAGCGGGGGGGCCGCGCACCGGGGAGCTGTTTTTT,CAWSKDLAGGPRTGELFF